These 15 T cell receptor beta chains were all obtained from the same sample, sequenced in a study of blood T cell repertoires in COVID-19. Generated by immunoSEQ multiplex PCR, the TCRdb table keeps only in-frame clones and is missing some. Among tens of thousands of clones listed, 70% to 80% were seen once. The sequenced material came from peripheral blood. These receptors came from a man between 50 and 59 years old with active or convalescent COVID-19.

This clone was recorded only once. This rearrangement joins TRBV7-8 to TRBJ2-2; the D is unclear. The CDR3 totals 12 residues. From germline, CDR1 is SGHVS and CDR2 FQNEAQ. V lost 5 bases and J 7 bases, leaving 8 bases between the germline ends. The chain's CDR3 is CASSLQVGELFF. CDR3 nucleotide sequence: TGTGCCAGCAGCCTGCAGGTCGGGGAGCTGTTTTTT. Full variable domain (outside the CDR3, taken from reference TRBV7-8 and TRBJ2-2): GAGVSQSPRYKVAKRGQDVALRCDPISGHVSLFWYQQALGQGPEFLTYFQNEAQLDKSGLPSDRFFAERPEGSVSTLKIQRTQQEDSAVYLCASSLQVGELFFGEGSRLTVL.

This clone was seen only a few times. This chain uses TRBV20-1 with TRBJ2-5, with 9 bases fitting TRBD2. The CDR3 has 15 amino acids. The germline V gene has CDR1 DFQATT and CDR2 SNEGSKA (reference sequence). Losses at the gene ends were 3 bases for V and 1 base for J; bases not matched to a gene: 6. The CDR3 here is CSASFSGSIQETQYF. The DNA of the CDR3 is TGCAGTGCTAGTTTTAGCGGGAGCATCCAAGAGACCCAGTACTTC.

CDR3 DNA: TGCAGCGTTGAGGGACTAGCGGGCGGCGAGCAGTACTTC. It specifies CSVEGLAGGEQYF. The chain joins TRBV29-1 to TRBJ2-7; 12 bases line up with TRBD2. Losses at the gene ends were 3 bases for V and 6 bases for J; bases not matched to a gene: 3. The length of the CDR3 is 13 residues. Germline V lookup: CDR1 SQVTM, CDR2 ANQGSEA.

The chain joins TRBV5-1 to TRBJ2-1; D is uncertain. Germline lookup yields CDR1 SGHRS and CDR2 YFSETQ. The CDR3 length is 13 residues. V shed 7 bases and J shed 6 bases, with 14 bases lying between them. The CDR3 nucleotides read TGCGCCAGCCGAATTGGGCAGGTCAATGAGCAGTTCTTC. It encodes CASRIGQVNEQFF.

The chain combines TRBV6-6 with TRBJ1-5; 11 bases are a match to TRBD1. V was pared by 5 bases and J by 6 bases, with 6 bases of the junction left unmatched. Germline loops: CDR1 MNHNY, CDR2 SVGAGI (reference sequence). The CDR3 runs 15 residues. CDR3: CASSRGQGAVQPQHF. The CDR3 region has the DNA TGTGCCAGCAGTCGCGGACAGGGGGCCGTTCAGCCCCAGCATTTT.

This clone is medium-sized (0.01 to 0.1%) in the sample. V and J are TRBV3-1 (or the pseudogene TRBV3-2) and TRBJ1-2; D gene unclear. The CDR3 is 15 amino acids. Germline CDR1 reads LGHDT; CDR2 reads YNNKEL (reference sequence). The V and J ends lost 0 bases and 6 bases respectively, with 14 bases between them. Here the CDR3 reads CASSQDVGGMDGYTF. The CDR3 nucleotides read TGTGCCAGCAGCCAAGACGTAGGAGGGATGGATGGCTACACCTTC.

A word on this clone: This same CDR3 is encoded by further DNA sequences in the sample. The chain combines TRBV18 with TRBJ1-1, with 7 bases lining up with TRBD1. This CDR3 region has 13 residues. J was trimmed by 3 bases and V by 3 bases; bases with no gene match: 1. Per the germline V gene, CDR1 is KGHSH and CDR2 is LQKENI. CDR3 sequence reads: CASSPQGDTEAFF. Written as DNA, the CDR3 is TGTGCCAGCTCACCCCAGGGGGACACTGAAGCTTTCTTT.

This clone was seen a few times. This rearrangement joins TRBV5-1 to TRBJ2-1, with TRBD2 matching 8 bases. Looked up from germline, CDR1 is SGHRS and CDR2 is YFSETQ. There are 15 residues in the CDR3. V trimming: 4 bases; J trimming: 3 bases; junction bases outside the gene matches: 6. CDR3 loop: CASSVTSGVYNEQFF. In DNA, the CDR3 is TGCGCCAGCAGCGTCACTAGCGGAGTCTACAATGAGCAGTTCTTC.

The chain carries TRBV6-5 and TRBJ1-1; the D is unclear. Germline V gene data show CDR1 as MNHEY and CDR2 as SVGAGI. The V and J ends lost 6 bases and 4 bases respectively, with 12 bases between them. This CDR3 is 13 amino acids long. This CDR3 reads CASSSNRVTEAFF. In nucleotides, the CDR3 is TGTGCCAGCAGCTCCAACCGGGTCACTGAAGCTTTCTTT.

The chain is built from TRBV9 and TRBJ2-1, with D uncertain. The germline V gene encodes CDR1 SGDLS and CDR2 YYNGEE. This CDR3 contains 13 residues. V was cut by 0 bases and J by 8 bases, with 9 bases left in between. CDR3 in amino acids: CASSVVTGYEQFF. The CDR3 DNA is TGTGCCAGCAGCGTAGTGACGGGTTATGAGCAGTTCTTC.

This chain uses TRBV30 with TRBJ2-1, with a weak D call TRBD1 (6 bases). V was trimmed by 5 bases and J by 9 bases, leaving 17 bases between them. Per germline, CDR1 GTSNPN and CDR2 SVGIG (reference sequence). The CDR3 is 13 residues long. The CDR3 nucleotides read TGTGCCTGGTCTGAGGATCCCAGGGGTGAGCAGTTCTTC. Residues: CAWSEDPRGEQFF.

The rearrangement links TRBV2 to TRBJ1-5; TRBD1 matches 10 bases. J gave up 6 bases and V 5 bases, and 10 bases lay outside the gene matches. The germline gives CDR1 SNHLY, CDR2 FYNNEI. The CDR3 runs to 16 residues. For the CDR3, the DNA is TGTGCCAGCAGTAATACGGGACAGGGGACCGCTCAGCCCCAGCATTTT. It translates to CASSNTGQGTAQPQHF.

This chain connects TRBV28 to TRBJ2-7; unclear D gene. Germline lookup yields CDR1 MDHEN and CDR2 SYDVKM. The V end was cut by 6 bases, the J end by 2 bases, with 14 bases between. The CDR3 loop spans 14 amino acids. The CDR3 coding sequence is TGTGCCAGCAGCCCAAATAGGAGCCCCTACGAGCAGTACTTC. This sequence encodes CASSPNRSPYEQYF.

V is TRBV19 and J is TRBJ1-4; TRBD1 is a possible D gene (5 bases). Trimming took off 5 bases at V and 4 bases at J, with 11 bases between the two ends. This CDR3 comprises 14 residues. In germline, CDR1 is LNHDA, CDR2 SQIVND (reference sequence). As DNA, the CDR3 is TGTGCCAGTAGTCGGGCAGGGATTAATGAAAAACTGTTTTTT. Its protein is CASSRAGINEKLFF.

V gene TRBV2 combines with J gene TRBJ2-7; TRBD1 matches 8 bases. The CDR3 sequence is 13 residues long. With 8 bases clipped from V and 1 base from J, the junction kept 4 bases outside the gene matches. Germline V lookup: CDR1 SNHLY, CDR2 FYNNEI. Here the CDR3 reads CASVGTGSYEQYF. For the CDR3, the DNA is TGTGCCAGCGTAGGGACAGGTTCCTACGAGCAGTACTTC.